The rows below give T cell receptor beta chains drawn from one sample of a study of blood T cell repertoires in COVID-19. Sequencing was performed with immunoSEQ multiplex PCR; in TCRdb, only in-frame clones are kept and a portion is missing. The sample gives approximately 61,000 clones, approximately 79% of which show up once; 5.5% is in the top ten. Sequencing was performed on peripheral blood. Receptor source: a woman in her 70s with acute or convalescent COVID-19. Each CDR3 is given with its conserved first and last residue. A D gene is named only where the DNA matches it firmly. A clone size is listed for some rows: how often the clone was seen (once, few, many), or a class if it is expanded.

V: TRBV29-1; size: .; J: TRBJ2-5; D: .; DNA: TGCAGCGCAACGGGACACGACGGAGAGACCCAGTACTTC; CDR3: CSATGHDGETQYF
V: TRBV5-1; size: .; J: TRBJ1-4; D: TRBD1; DNA: TGCGCCAGCAGGACCGGGACAGGGGTTGAAAAACTGTTTTTT; CDR3: CASRTGTGVEKLFF
V: TRBV3-1/TRBV3-2; size: .; J: TRBJ1-2; D: TRBD1; DNA: TGTGCCAGCAGCCGGCTCGGGACAGGGAAATCCTACACCTTC; CDR3: CASSRLGTGKSYTF
V: TRBV7-3; size: .; J: TRBJ2-3; D: TRBD1; DNA: TGTGCCAGCAGCTTAACGGGACAGGACACAGATACGCAGTATTTT; CDR3: CASSLTGQDTDTQYF
V: TRBV4-2; size: .; J: TRBJ1-5; D: TRBD1; DNA: TGTGCCAGCAGCCAAGGACAGGGACCTTGGCCCCAGCATTTT; CDR3: CASSQGQGPWPQHF
V: TRBV29-1; size: .; J: TRBJ2-7; D: TRBD1; DNA: TGCAGCGCTTGCTCAGGGGGTTCCTACGAGCAGTACTTC; CDR3: CSACSGGSYEQYF
V: TRBV29-1; size: .; J: TRBJ1-2; D: .; DNA: TGCAGCGTTGATTGGAGGCCCCAAAACTATGGCTACACCTTC; CDR3: CSVDWRPQNYGYTF
V: TRBV5-5; size: once; J: TRBJ1-2; D: .; DNA: TGTGCCAGCAGCTTGGAAGGAACAGCTCGTTATGGCTACACCTTC; CDR3: CASSLEGTARYGYTF
V: TRBV10-3; size: many; J: TRBJ2-1; D: .; DNA: TGTGCCATCAGCACGGCAGGGGCCTACAATGAGCAGTTCTTC; CDR3: CAISTAGAYNEQFF
V: TRBV6-5; size: .; J: TRBJ1-4; D: .; DNA: TGTGCCAGCGCCAGGTCAACTAATGAAAAACTGTTTTTT; CDR3: CASARSTNEKLFF
V: TRBV3-1/TRBV3-2; size: .; J: TRBJ2-3; D: TRBD2; DNA: TGTGCCAGCAGCCAGCACGGGGCGGGGGGAGGAGATACGCAGTATTTT; CDR3: CASSQHGAGGGDTQYF
V: TRBV5-6; size: few; J: TRBJ1-2; D: TRBD1; DNA: TGTGCCAGCAGCTTGTTAGGGACAGATTATGGCTACACCTTC; CDR3: CASSLLGTDYGYTF
V: TRBV24-1; size: once; J: TRBJ2-1; D: TRBD2; DNA: TGTGCCACCAGTGATTATAGCGGGGGGAAGGGGGAGGAGCAGTTCTTC; CDR3: CATSDYSGGKGEEQFF
V: TRBV12-5; size: .; J: TRBJ1-1; D: .; DNA: TGTGCTAGTGGTTTGGTACCCTTGTTTTTCAGGGGGAACACTGAAGCTTTCTTT; CDR3: CASGLVPLFFRGNTEAFF
V: TRBV5-1; size: once; J: TRBJ1-1; D: TRBD1; DNA: TGCGCCAGCAGCTTGGATACAGGGGGAGGGACTGAAGCTTTCTTT; CDR3: CASSLDTGGGTEAFF
V: TRBV18; size: .; J: TRBJ1-1; D: .; DNA: TGTGCCAGCTCACCATATGACATCTTGAACACTGAAGCTTTCTTT; CDR3: CASSPYDILNTEAFF
V: TRBV11-3; size: .; J: TRBJ1-1; D: .; DNA: TGTGCCAGCAGCTTGGGCCCAGGGAGGACTGAAGCTTTCTTT; CDR3: CASSLGPGRTEAFF
V: TRBV9; size: .; J: TRBJ1-2; D: TRBD1; DNA: TGTGCCAGCAGCGTGGGACAGGGAGGAGGCTACACCTTC; CDR3: CASSVGQGGGYTF
V: TRBV9; size: .; J: TRBJ2-1; D: .; DNA: TGTGCCAGCAGCGAGAACCCGGAGACCTACAATGAGCAGTTCTTC; CDR3: CASSENPETYNEQFF
V: TRBV6-5; size: .; J: TRBJ2-1; D: TRBD1; DNA: TGTGCCAGCAGTTGGGACAGAGCGAATGAGCAGTTCTTC; CDR3: CASSWDRANEQFF
V: TRBV27; size: .; J: TRBJ2-1; D: .; DNA: TGTGCCAGCAGTTCCCAGGGGAATGAGCAGTTCTTC; CDR3: CASSSQGNEQFF
V: TRBV19; size: .; J: TRBJ2-2; D: TRBD2; DNA: TGTGCCAGTTCCCGGGGGGCCGGGGAGCTGTTTTTT; CDR3: CASSRGAGELFF
V: TRBV6-1; size: .; J: TRBJ2-7; D: .; DNA: TGTGCCAGCAGTGAGTTCCGGGGTTACGAGCAGTACTTC; CDR3: CASSEFRGYEQYF
V: TRBV18; size: .; J: TRBJ1-3; D: .; DNA: TGTGCCAGCTCTGGGGGGTCTGGAAACACCATATATTTT; CDR3: CASSGGSGNTIYF
V: TRBV6-5; size: .; J: TRBJ2-3; D: TRBD1; DNA: TGTGCCAGCATGGTGGGCAGGGGGCGTACAGATACGCAGTATTTT; CDR3: CASMVGRGRTDTQYF
V: TRBV10-3; size: .; J: TRBJ1-5; D: .; DNA: TGTGCCATCAGTGAAAGGTGGGAGAGCCAGCCCCAGCATTTT; CDR3: CAISERWESQPQHF
V: TRBV2; size: .; J: TRBJ2-2; D: .; DNA: TGTGCCAGCAGTGAAATTCTAGGACAGAAGAACACCGGGGAGCTGTTTTTT; CDR3: CASSEILGQKNTGELFF
V: TRBV18; size: .; J: TRBJ2-2; D: .; DNA: TGTGCCAGCTCCACAGCCGGGGAGCTGTTTTTT; CDR3: CASSTAGELFF
V: TRBV2; size: few; J: TRBJ1-1; D: .; DNA: TGTGCCAGCACCTCTAGCGGGGGTCTGAACACTGAAGCTTTCTTT; CDR3: CASTSSGGLNTEAFF
V: TRBV24-1; size: once; J: TRBJ2-2; D: TRBD1; DNA: TGTGCCACCATTCGATGGGACAGCTCCAACACCGGGGAGCTGTTTTTT; CDR3: CATIRWDSSNTGELFF
V: TRBV7-9; size: .; J: TRBJ1-1; D: TRBD1; DNA: TGTGCCAGCAGCGTTTGGACAGGGGGACTACCGAATGAAGCTTTCTTT; CDR3: CASSVWTGGLPNEAFF
V: TRBV7-9; size: .; J: TRBJ1-1; D: .; DNA: TGTGCCAGCAGCTTTTTGACCCCACAGGGAGCTTTCTTT; CDR3: CASSFLTPQGAFF
V: TRBV10-3; size: .; J: TRBJ2-7; D: TRBD2; DNA: TGTGCCATCCGTGGGGGCGGGGGGCGGGGGGACTCCTACGAGCAGTACTTC; CDR3: CAIRGGGGRGDSYEQYF
V: TRBV18; size: .; J: TRBJ1-2; D: .; DNA: TGTGCCAGCTCACCCGGAGCAGGGCTGGACTATGGCTACACCTTC; CDR3: CASSPGAGLDYGYTF
V: TRBV5-4; size: once; J: TRBJ2-5; D: .; DNA: TGTGCCAGCAGCTTGGAACAGGGAAAGACCCAGTACTTC; CDR3: CASSLEQGKTQYF
V: TRBV3-1/TRBV3-2; size: .; J: TRBJ1-1; D: TRBD1; DNA: TGTGCCAGCAGCCCACAGGGGGGGGACACTGAAGCTTTCTTT; CDR3: CASSPQGGDTEAFF